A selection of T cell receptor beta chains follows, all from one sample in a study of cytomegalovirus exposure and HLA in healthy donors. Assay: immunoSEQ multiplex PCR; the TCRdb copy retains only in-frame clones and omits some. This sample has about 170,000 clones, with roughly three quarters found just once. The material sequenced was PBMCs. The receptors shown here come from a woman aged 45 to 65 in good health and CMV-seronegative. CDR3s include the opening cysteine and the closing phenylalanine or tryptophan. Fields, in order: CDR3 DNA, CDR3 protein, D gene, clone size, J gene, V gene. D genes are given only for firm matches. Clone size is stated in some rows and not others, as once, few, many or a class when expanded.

TGTGCCAGCAGCCGGGAGCGCGCCGCCGGGCAGTACTTC CASSRERAAGQYF . . TRBJ2-7 TRBV7-2
TGTGCCAGCAGCGTGACTAGCGGGAACACCGGGGAGCTGTTTTTT CASSVTSGNTGELFF TRBD2 . TRBJ2-2 TRBV6-6
TGTGCCAGCAGTGCGGGACACGGAAGCCTTGCAACTAATGAAAAACTGTTTTTT CASSAGHGSLATNEKLFF . . TRBJ1-4 TRBV6-1
TGTGCCAGCAGCCCGGACACCGTGAACACTGAAGCTTTCTTT CASSPDTVNTEAFF . . TRBJ1-1 TRBV7-2
TGTGCCAGCAGCTTAGACACTGGACTAGCGGCGCCGATATACCAAGAGACCCAGTACTTC CASSLDTGLAAPIYQETQYF TRBD2 few TRBJ2-5 TRBV11-2
TGCAGCGGCACGATAGCGGGATTCTTTGGTGAGCAGTACTTC CSGTIAGFFGEQYF TRBD2 . TRBJ2-7 TRBV29-1
TGTGCCAGCAGTTTCGAGTTGGATCAGCCCCAGCATTTT CASSFELDQPQHF . once TRBJ1-5 TRBV6-5
TGTGCCAGCAGTGACAGGACTCCTGGCCCCGCAACTAATGAAAAACTGTTTTTT CASSDRTPGPATNEKLFF . few TRBJ1-4 TRBV6-1
TGTGCCAGCAGCGTGGGGGCAGCTCGCAACGAGCAGTACTTC CASSVGAARNEQYF . . TRBJ2-7 TRBV6-1
TGTGCCATCAGACCGGGACAGGGATCTCAGCCCCAGCATTTT CAIRPGQGSQPQHF TRBD1 few TRBJ1-5 TRBV7-3
TGTGCCAGCGGGGGGAGTAGCGCGAACACCGGGGAGCTGTTTTTT CASGGSSANTGELFF . once TRBJ2-2 TRBV2
TGTGCCAGCAGCTATCAGACAGGGGTCACCGGGGAGCTGTTTTTT CASSYQTGVTGELFF TRBD1 . TRBJ2-2 TRBV7-2
TGTGCCAGCAGATCCGGGACAGGGGACACCGGGGAGCTGTTTTTT CASRSGTGDTGELFF TRBD1 . TRBJ2-2 TRBV6-5
TGCGCCAGCAGCTCGTTAAATACAGGGGCCACTGAAGCTTTCTTT CASSSLNTGATEAFF TRBD1 . TRBJ1-1 TRBV5-1
TGTGCCAGCAGCAATTCCGGGACAGCGAATTACGAGCAGTACTTC CASSNSGTANYEQYF TRBD1 . TRBJ2-7 TRBV28
TGTGCCAGCAGCCAGACGGACAGGGGGTATCAGCCCCAGCATTTT CASSQTDRGYQPQHF TRBD1 . TRBJ1-5 TRBV6-6